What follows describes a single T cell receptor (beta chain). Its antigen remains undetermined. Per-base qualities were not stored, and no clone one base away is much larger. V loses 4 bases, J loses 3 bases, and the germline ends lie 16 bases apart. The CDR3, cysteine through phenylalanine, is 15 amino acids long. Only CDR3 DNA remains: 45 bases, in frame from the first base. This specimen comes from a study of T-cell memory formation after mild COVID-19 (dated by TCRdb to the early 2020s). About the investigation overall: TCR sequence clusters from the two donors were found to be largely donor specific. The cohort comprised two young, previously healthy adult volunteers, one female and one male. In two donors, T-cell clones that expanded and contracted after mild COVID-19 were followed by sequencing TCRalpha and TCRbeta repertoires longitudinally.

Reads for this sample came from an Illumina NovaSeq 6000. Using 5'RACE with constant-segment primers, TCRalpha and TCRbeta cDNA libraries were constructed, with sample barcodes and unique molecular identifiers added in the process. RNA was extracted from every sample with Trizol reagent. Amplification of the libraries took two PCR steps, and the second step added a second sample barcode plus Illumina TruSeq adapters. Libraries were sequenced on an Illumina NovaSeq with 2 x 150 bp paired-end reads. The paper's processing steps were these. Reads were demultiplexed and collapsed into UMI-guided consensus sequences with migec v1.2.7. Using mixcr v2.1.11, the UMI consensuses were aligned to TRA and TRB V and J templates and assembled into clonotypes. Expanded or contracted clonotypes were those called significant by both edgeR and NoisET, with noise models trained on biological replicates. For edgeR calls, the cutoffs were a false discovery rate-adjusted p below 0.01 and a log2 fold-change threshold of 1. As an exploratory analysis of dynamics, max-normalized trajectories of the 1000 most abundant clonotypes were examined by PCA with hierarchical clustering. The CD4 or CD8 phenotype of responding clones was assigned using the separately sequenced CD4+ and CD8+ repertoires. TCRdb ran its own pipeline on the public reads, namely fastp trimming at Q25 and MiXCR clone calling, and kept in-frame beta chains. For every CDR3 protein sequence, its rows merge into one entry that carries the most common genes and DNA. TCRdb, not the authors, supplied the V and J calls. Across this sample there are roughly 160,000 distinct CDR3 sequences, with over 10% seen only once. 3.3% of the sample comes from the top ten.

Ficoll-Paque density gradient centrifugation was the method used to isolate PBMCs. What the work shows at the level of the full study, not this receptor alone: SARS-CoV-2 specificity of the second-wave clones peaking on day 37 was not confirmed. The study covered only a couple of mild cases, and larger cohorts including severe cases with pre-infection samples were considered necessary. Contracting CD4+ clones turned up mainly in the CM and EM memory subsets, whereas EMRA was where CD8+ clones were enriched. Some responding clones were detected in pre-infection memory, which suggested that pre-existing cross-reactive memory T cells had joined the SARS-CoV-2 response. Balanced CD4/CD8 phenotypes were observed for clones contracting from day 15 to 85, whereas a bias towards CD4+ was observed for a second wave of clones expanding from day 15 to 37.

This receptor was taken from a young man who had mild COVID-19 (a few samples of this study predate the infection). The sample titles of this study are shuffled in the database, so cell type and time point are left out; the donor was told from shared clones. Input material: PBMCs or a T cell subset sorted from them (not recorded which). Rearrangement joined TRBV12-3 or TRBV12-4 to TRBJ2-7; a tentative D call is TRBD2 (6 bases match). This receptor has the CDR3 CASSWSRGINYEQYF. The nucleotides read TGTGCCAGCAGTTGGTCCCGGGGGATAAACTACGAGCAGTACTTC.